The rows below give T cell receptor beta chains drawn from one sample of a study of lymphopenia after photon versus proton radiotherapy. Assay: immunoSEQ multiplex PCR; the TCRdb copy retains only in-frame clones and omits some. Of approximately 30,000 clones in the sample, around 83% are singletons; the top ten hold more than 3%. This specimen was peripheral blood, taken from a patient treated with photon-based radiotherapy. Source of these receptors: a woman aged 50 to 60 with pancreatic cancer. Both conserved end residues are part of each CDR3. The order of the fields is D gene, clone size, V gene, J gene, CDR3 DNA, CDR3 protein. A D gene is named only where the DNA matches it firmly. Clone size appears in some rows only: once, few, many, or a class for an expanded clone.

d_gene: TRBD1; abundance: .; v_gene: TRBV7-9; j_gene: TRBJ1-6; CDR3nt: TGTGCCAGCAGCTGGGACAGTCTCAATTCACCCCTCCACTTT; CDR3aa: CASSWDSLNSPLHF
d_gene: .; abundance: .; v_gene: TRBV4-1; j_gene: TRBJ1-1; CDR3nt: TGCGCCAGCTGCGACCAGCAGGGTACCACTGAAGCTTTCTTT; CDR3aa: CASCDQQGTTEAFF
d_gene: .; abundance: .; v_gene: TRBV10-1; j_gene: TRBJ2-5; CDR3nt: TGCGCCACCTCTGACGGGGCCCAAGAGACCCAGTACTTC; CDR3aa: CATSDGAQETQYF
d_gene: .; abundance: once; v_gene: TRBV15; j_gene: TRBJ1-1; CDR3nt: TGTGCCACCAGCAGAGAGGGACGGCACACTGAAGCTTTCTTT; CDR3aa: CATSREGRHTEAFF
d_gene: TRBD2; abundance: .; v_gene: TRBV7-3; j_gene: TRBJ2-1; CDR3nt: TGTGCCAGCAGCGTATCTACTAGCGGTATTGACAATGAGCAGTTCTTC; CDR3aa: CASSVSTSGIDNEQFF
d_gene: .; abundance: once; v_gene: TRBV7-2; j_gene: TRBJ2-7; CDR3nt: TGTGCCAGCAGCTTAGGCCTCAGAGTGGGAGGGGGATCCTACGAGCAGTACTTC; CDR3aa: CASSLGLRVGGGSYEQYF
d_gene: TRBD2; abundance: .; v_gene: TRBV29-1; j_gene: TRBJ2-1; CDR3nt: TGCAGCGGGAGTGGGACTAGCGGACCCTCTATCTCCTACAATGAGCAGTTCTTC; CDR3aa: CSGSGTSGPSISYNEQFF
d_gene: .; abundance: .; v_gene: TRBV5-1; j_gene: TRBJ2-3; CDR3nt: TGCGCCAGCAGCTTGGCCCTGGGTCGCACAGATACGCAGTATTTT; CDR3aa: CASSLALGRTDTQYF
d_gene: TRBD2; abundance: .; v_gene: TRBV7-3; j_gene: TRBJ2-3; CDR3nt: TGTGCCAGCAGCTTAGTCGGGACTAGCGCAGATACGCAGTATTTT; CDR3aa: CASSLVGTSADTQYF
d_gene: TRBD1; abundance: .; v_gene: TRBV5-1; j_gene: TRBJ2-7; CDR3nt: TGCGCCAGCAGTCAGACGACAGGGACGTTGGGGAACGAGCAGTACTTC; CDR3aa: CASSQTTGTLGNEQYF